The entry below gives a single T cell receptor beta chain sequence along with its context. Its target is not known. Genes and germline come from the mouse. The read is 1 residue too short to cover the CDR3 end, so that end is filled in from the germline J gene. The sample is drawn from a study of tissue T cells after allogeneic stem cell transplantation. Whole-study findings and limits: Within patients, tissue anatomy strongly shaped TCR repertoire composition. Sampling depth was limited, and the cohort was small and clinically varied. Shared clones across patients were few; motif clustering revealed tissue-specific shared signatures.

Time point defined: mouse harvest day 7 after allogeneic transplant. Mouse grafts combined 10^7 T-cell-depleted bone marrow cells with 10^6 splenic CD5+ T cells. This mouse GVHD model was MHC-mismatched B6 to BALB/c, profiled day 7 or 14. Assay used: immunoSEQ multiplex PCR; TCRdb lists only in-frame clones, some missing. The data hold some 6,600 clones, with 50% observed a single time. The CDR3 extends over 15 amino acids. Germline V CDR1 and CDR2: SGHLS, HYDKME. V shed 4 bases and J 6 bases; nucleotides not matched to a gene: 7. Sequenced input: gut tissue. The receptor comes from a female BALB/c mouse given C57BL/6 T cells with graft-versus-host disease after an allogeneic hematopoietic cell transplant. The V call is TRBV12-2, the J call TRBJ2-4; 12 bases map to TRBD2. The CDR3 DNA, read in part, is TGTGCCAGCTCCCAAGACTGGGGGGGCGTCAACACCTTGTAC. Residues: CASSQDWGGVNTLY. The entire CDR3 protein reads CASSQDWGGVNTLYF. Combining the CDR3 with reference TRBV12-2 and TRBJ2-4 gives the whole variable domain NSGVVQSPRYIIKGKGERSILKCIPISGHLSVAWYQQTQGQELKFFIQHYDKMERDKGNLPSRFSVQQFDDYHSEMNMSALELEDSAVYFCASSQDWGGVNTLYFGAGTRLSVL.